This TCR beta chain was recovered during a study of regulatory T cells in long-lasting Graves disease. Construction of the TCR beta libraries employed iRepertoire HTBI primers in conjunction with Arm-PCR of CDR3 regions. TCRdb ran MiXCR on the multiplex PCR reads and lists one entry per CDR3 protein. This table has roughly 610,000 distinct CDR3 sequences, roughly 15% appearing once. Time point in this sample: newly diagnosed GD, antithyroid drugs for less than 3 months. The authors made the TCR library using RNA they extracted from PBMCs. CDR3 size: 15 residues. Germline CDR1 MNHEY, CDR2 SMNVEV (reference sequence). V lost 7 bases and J lost 7; bases outside the gene matches: 12. These same records also appear under a second study, on T cells in Graves' hyperthyroidism and ophthalmopathy.

This clonotype originated in a woman between 25 and 40 years old with Graves disease. V usage is TRBV27 and J usage is TRBJ1-4; 7 bases map to TRBD1. The material sequenced was peripheral blood mononuclear cells (PBMCs), taken at new diagnosis, from a patient treated with antithyroid drugs. The CDR3, as DNA: TGTGCCAGCACCTCGGTTGGGTCAGGGGGTGAAAAACTGTTTTTT. It is translated as CASTSVGSGGEKLFF. The full variable domain, in which reference TRBV27 and TRBJ1-4 provide the parts outside the CDR3, is EAQVTQNPRYLITVTGKKLTVTCSQNMNHEYMSWYRQDPGLGLRQIYYSMNVEVTDKGDVPEGYKVSRKEKRNFPLILESPSPNQTSLYFCASTSVGSGGEKLFFGSGTQLSVL.